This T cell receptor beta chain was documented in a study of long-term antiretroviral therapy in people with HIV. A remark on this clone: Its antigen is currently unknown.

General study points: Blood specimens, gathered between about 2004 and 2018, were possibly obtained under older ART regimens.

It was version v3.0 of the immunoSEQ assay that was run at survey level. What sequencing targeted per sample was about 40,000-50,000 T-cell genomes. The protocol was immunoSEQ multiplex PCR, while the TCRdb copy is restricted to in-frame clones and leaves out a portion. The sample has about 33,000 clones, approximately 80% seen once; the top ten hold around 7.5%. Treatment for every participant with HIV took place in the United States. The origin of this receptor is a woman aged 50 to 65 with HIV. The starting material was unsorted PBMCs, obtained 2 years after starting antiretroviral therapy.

The DNA for the CDR3 is TGCAGTGCTAGACGAGCAGATACGCAGTATTTT. Translated: CSARRADTQYF. The rearrangement links TRBV20-1 to TRBJ2-3; D is undetermined. The germline V gene has CDR1 DFQATT and CDR2 SNEGSKA (reference sequence). This CDR3 has 11 amino acids. V was shortened by 2 bases and J by 4 bases, with 4 bases between the two germline ends.